This TCR beta chain was sequenced for a study of shared clonotypes between healthy human individuals. Study at large: Samples came from a couple of female and a few male donors aged 18 to 49. Study-level findings and limits: Against clonotypes common to all four donors, non-shared ones had lower generation probabilities.

V was pared by 6 bases and J by 4 bases, with 18 bases between. Germline V lookup: CDR1 MDHEN, CDR2 SYDVKM. The CDR3 has 15 residues. About this clone itself: Its target is not known.

Assay used: immunoSEQ multiplex PCR; TCRdb lists only in-frame clones, some missing. The data contain hundreds of thousands of clones, about 95% of them singletons. The V gene is TRBV28, the J gene TRBJ1-2; possibly TRBD1 for D (5 bases). The sample was naive CD4+ T cells sorted from blood. Subset defined: CD45RA+ positively selected. This sequence originates from a woman in her twenties or thirties in good health. CDR3 region: CASSPNLRGPYGYTF. The CDR3 DNA reads as TGTGCCAGCAGCCCCAATTTGAGGGGACCCTATGGCTACACCTTC.